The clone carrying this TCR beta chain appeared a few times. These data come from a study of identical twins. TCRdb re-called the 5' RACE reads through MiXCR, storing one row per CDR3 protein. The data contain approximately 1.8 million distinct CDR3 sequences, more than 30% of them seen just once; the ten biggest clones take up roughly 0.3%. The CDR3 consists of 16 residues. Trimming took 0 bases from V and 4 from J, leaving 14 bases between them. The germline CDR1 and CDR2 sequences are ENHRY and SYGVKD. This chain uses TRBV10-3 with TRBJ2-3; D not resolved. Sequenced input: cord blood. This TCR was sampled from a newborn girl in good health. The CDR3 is CAISESDWIEADTQYF. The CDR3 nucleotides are TGTGCCATCAGTGAGTCAGATTGGATAGAGGCAGATACGCAGTATTTT.